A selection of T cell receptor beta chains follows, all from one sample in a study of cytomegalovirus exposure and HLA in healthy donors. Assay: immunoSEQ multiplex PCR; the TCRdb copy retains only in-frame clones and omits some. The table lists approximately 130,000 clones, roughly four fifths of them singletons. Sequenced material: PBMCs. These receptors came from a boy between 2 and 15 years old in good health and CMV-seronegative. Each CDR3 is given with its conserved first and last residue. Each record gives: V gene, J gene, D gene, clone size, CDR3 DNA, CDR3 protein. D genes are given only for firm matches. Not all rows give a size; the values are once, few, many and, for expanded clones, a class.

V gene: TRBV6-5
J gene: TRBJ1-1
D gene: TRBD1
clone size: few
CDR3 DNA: TGTGCCAGCAGTTATCATCTTCGGGACAGGGGGACTGAAGCTTTCTTT
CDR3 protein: CASSYHLRDRGTEAFF

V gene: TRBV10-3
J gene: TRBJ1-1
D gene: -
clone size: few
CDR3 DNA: TGTGCCATCAGCTGGGGGAGGGGCGAGAACACTGAAGCTTTCTTT
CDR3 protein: CAISWGRGENTEAFF

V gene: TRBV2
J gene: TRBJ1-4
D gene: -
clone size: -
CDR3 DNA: TGTGCCAGCAGTGTACAGGGCCATTCAAATGAAAAACTGTTTTTT
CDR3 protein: CASSVQGHSNEKLFF

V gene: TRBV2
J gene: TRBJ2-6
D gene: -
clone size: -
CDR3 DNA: TGTGCCATCCGGTCACCTAACCCTGGGGCCAACGTCCTGACTTTC
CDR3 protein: CAIRSPNPGANVLTF

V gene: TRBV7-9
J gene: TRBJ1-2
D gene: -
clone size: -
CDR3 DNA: TGTGCCAGCAGACCGGTACGCGTTGTCACCTTC
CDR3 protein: CASRPVRVVTF

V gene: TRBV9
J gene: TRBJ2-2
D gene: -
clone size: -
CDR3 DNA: TGTGCCAGCAGCCAAGGAGAAGGGGGAACCGGGGAGCTGTTTTTT
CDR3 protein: CASSQGEGGTGELFF

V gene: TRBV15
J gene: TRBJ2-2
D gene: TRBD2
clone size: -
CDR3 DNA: TGTGCCACCAGCGGTCCTCGGGAGGGCCTGGGCGGGGAGCTGTTTTTT
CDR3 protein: CATSGPREGLGGELFF

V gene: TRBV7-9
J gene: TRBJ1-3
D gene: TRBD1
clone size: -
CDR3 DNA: TGTTCCAGCAGCTTCCTGAAGGACAGGGTATCTTCCTCTGGAAACACCATATATTTT
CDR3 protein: CSSSFLKDRVSSSGNTIYF

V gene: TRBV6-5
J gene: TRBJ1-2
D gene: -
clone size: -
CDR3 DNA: TGTGCCAGCAGCCGAGGTGGGGGCCTAGATACCTTC
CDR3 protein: CASSRGGGLDTF

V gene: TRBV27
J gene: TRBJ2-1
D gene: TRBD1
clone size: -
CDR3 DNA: TGTGCCAGCAGTTTCGGACAGGGGGCGTTCAATGAGCAGTTCTTC
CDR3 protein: CASSFGQGAFNEQFF

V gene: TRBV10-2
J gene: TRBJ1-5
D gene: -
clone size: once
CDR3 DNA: TGCGCCAGCCGAAGTATGACAGGCAAATATAGCAATCAGCCCCAGCATTTT
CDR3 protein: CASRSMTGKYSNQPQHF

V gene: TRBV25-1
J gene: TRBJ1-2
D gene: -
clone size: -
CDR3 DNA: TGTGCCAGCAGTGAATTCGGGGGTGGCTACACCTTC
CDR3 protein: CASSEFGGGYTF

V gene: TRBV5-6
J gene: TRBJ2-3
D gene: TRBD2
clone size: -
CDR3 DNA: TGTGCCAGCAGCTTGACTAGCGGGGGGGATACGCAGTATTTT
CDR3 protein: CASSLTSGGDTQYF

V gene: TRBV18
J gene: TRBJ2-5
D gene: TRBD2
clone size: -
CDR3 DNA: TGTGCTAGCGGGACAAACCAAGAGACCCAGTACTTC
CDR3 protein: CASGTNQETQYF

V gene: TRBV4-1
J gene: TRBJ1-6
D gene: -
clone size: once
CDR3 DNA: TGCGCCAGCAGCCAGGCCCTGGGGCTAGGAAATTCACCCCTCCACTTT
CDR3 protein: CASSQALGLGNSPLHF

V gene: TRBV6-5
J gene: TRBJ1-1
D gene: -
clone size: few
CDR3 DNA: TGTGCCAGCAGTTACCGGCCCGGACTGGGTGAAGCTTTCTTT
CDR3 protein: CASSYRPGLGEAFF

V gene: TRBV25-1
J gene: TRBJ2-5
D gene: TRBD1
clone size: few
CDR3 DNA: TGTGCCAGCAGTGAATGGACAGGGGGTCTAAGGGAGACCCAGTACTTC
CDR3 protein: CASSEWTGGLRETQYF

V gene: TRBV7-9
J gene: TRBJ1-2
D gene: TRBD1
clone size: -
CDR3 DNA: TGTGCCAGCAGCCCTCGGACAGGGGGGGCCCTCGCCTTC
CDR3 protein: CASSPRTGGALAF

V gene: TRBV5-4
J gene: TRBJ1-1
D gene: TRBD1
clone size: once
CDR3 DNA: TGTGCCAGCAGACCAGGGGGGTCAAACACTGAAGCTTTCTTT
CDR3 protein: CASRPGGSNTEAFF

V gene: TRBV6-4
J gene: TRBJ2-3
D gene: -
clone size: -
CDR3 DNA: TGTGCCAGCAGTGAAGGAGCTAGCACAGATACGCAGTATTTT
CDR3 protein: CASSEGASTDTQYF

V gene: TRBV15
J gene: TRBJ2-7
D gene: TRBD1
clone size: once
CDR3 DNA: TGTGCCACCAGCACCAGGGGGCTGACCTACGAGCAGTACTTC
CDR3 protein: CATSTRGLTYEQYF

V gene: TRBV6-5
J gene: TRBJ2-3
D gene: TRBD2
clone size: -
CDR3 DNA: TGTGCCAGCAGTTACGCGACTAGCGGGGATAGGCAGTATTTT
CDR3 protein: CASSYATSGDRQYF

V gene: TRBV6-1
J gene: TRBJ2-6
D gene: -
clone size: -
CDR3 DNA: TGTGCCAGCAGTGAAAGGCCCGGGACTTCTCCCTCTGGGGCCAACGTCCTGACTTTC
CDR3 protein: CASSERPGTSPSGANVLTF

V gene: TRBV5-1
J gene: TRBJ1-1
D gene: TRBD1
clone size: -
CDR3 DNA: TGCGCCAGCAGCTTGGGGGGACAGGGGAACGCTGAAGCTTTCTTT
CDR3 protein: CASSLGGQGNAEAFF

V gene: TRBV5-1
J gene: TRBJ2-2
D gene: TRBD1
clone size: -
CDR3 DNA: TGCGCCAGCAGCTTGGAAACAGGGGGGCGCACCGGGGAGCTGTTTTTT
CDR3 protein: CASSLETGGRTGELFF

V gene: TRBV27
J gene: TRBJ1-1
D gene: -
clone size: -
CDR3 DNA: TGTGCCAGCAGAGGACAGTTGAACACTGAAGCTTTCTTT
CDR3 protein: CASRGQLNTEAFF

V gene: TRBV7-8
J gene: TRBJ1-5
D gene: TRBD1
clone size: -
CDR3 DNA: TGTGCCAGCACCACTCTACAGGGGGTCCAGCCCCAGCATTTT
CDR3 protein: CASTTLQGVQPQHF

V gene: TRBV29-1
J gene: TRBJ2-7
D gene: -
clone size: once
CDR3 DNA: TGCAGCGACATGCCCACGGCGGGGGCCGACGAGCAGTACTTC
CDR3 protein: CSDMPTAGADEQYF

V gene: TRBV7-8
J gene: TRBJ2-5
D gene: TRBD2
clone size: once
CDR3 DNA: TGTGCCAGCAGTCCTCTAGCGGGGGGCCCCAGGGCCCAGTACTTC
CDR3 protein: CASSPLAGGPRAQYF